This TCR beta chain is drawn from a study of molecular identifiers for immune sequencing clone quantification listed by TCRdb under 2018. Regarding the research as a whole: For a replicate experiment, RNA from approximately 20,000 or 98,000 naive CD8 T cells was divided into five aliquots, and four of the five aliquots were sequenced. The study was a methods study using CD8 T cells to benchmark molecular-identifier clustering-based TCR repertoire sequencing (MIDCIRS) and TCR RNA copy counting. General findings and caveats noted by the study authors: Clones above 20 RNA copies held over 97% of molecules in CMV-specific effector cells but under 1% in naive cells. Identical TCR molecules sharing a barcode could cause highly expanded clone sizes to be underestimated. Naive libraries contained spiked-in Jurkat TCR RNA (approximately nine copies' worth), which is not part of the donor repertoire. Modeling indicated approximately 2.7 TCR RNA copies recovered per cell, compared with about 9.4 by digital PCR, which implies a capture efficiency of about 27%. When barcode sub-clustering was omitted, TCR diversity was inflated by chimeric consensus sequences, with chimeras reaching as high as 47%. A single cell's worth of spiked-in Jurkat TCR RNA was reported detectable even among 750,000 to 1,000,000 naive CD8 T cells.

A note on this clonotype: The antigen it recognizes is unknown. The input lacks base qualities; no much larger clone sits a single base away.

Libraries of naive CD8 T cells were built from around 20,000 to 990,000 sorted cells, with 10%, 30% or 50% of the purified RNA used. Naive CD8 T cells were FACS-sorted as CD8+CD4-CCR7+CD45RA+ on a BD FACSAria II into RLT Plus buffer. To test detection sensitivity, Jurkat RNA equivalent to ten TCR copies was spiked into samples of roughly 18,000-1,100,000 naive CD8 T cells. Enrichment of CD8 T cells was done with RosetteSep CD8+ T Cell Enrichment Cocktail plus Ficoll-Paque, and ACK red cell lysis came afterward. The library was prepared using PCR. Sequencing relied on a NextSeq 500. Preparation of bulk TCR libraries followed a previously described approach, with the TCR primers listed in Table S5. Total RNA was purified with the Qiagen AllPrep DNA/RNA kit. Before analysis, reads from multiple sequencing runs of the same library were pooled. The authors' pipeline ran thus. Reads were retained only if an exact TCR constant sequence was present, and the retained reads were trimmed to 150 nt and grouped according to their 12-nt molecular barcodes. Within each barcode group, reads were sub-clustered at a 15% Levenshtein threshold, and quality-weighted consensus sequences were built per RNA molecule. Non-functional sequences were discarded, and so were lower-count sequences lying one edit away from another sequence. On the basis of fitting two negative binomial distributions, barcode sub-clusters with fewer than 20% of the maximum read count were discarded. In TCRdb, the public reads were trimmed at Q25 with fastp and aligned with MiXCR, with productive beta chains retained. Entries that share a CDR3 protein sequence are merged under the most common genes and DNA. TCRdb assigned the V and J calls; the authors' analysis was not used. Within this sample are about 500,000 distinct CDR3 sequences, with under 30% of them counted one time only. The top ten constitute under 0.85% of the sample.

V loses 5 bases, J loses 1 base, and the germline ends lie 9 bases apart. Taken from the germline V gene (reference sequence), the CDR1 and CDR2 loops are LNHDA and SQIVND. There are 13 amino acids in the CDR3, from cysteine to phenylalanine inclusive. Only the CDR3 DNA stays, 39 bases, in frame from base 1. This sequence originates from a human donor in good health. Some libraries in this study had Jurkat cell RNA spiked in. In this chain, TRBV19 is recombined with TRBJ2-7; the D gene is not confidently resolved. Input material: naive CD8+ T cells from blood, with Jurkat cell RNA spiked in. The label giving this sample's cell subset or site can be read as: FACS-sorted CD8+CD4-CCR7+CD45RA+ naive T cells. This receptor carries the CDR3 CASSVGLSYEQYF. In nucleotides, the sequence is TGTGCCAGTAGTGTCGGGCTTTCCTACGAGCAGTACTTC.